Below, 19 T cell receptor beta chains from the same sample are listed, as sequenced in a study of blood T cell repertoires in COVID-19. Clones were read by immunoSEQ multiplex PCR, and TCRdb kept only the in-frame ones, dropping some. The data hold about 160,000 clones, with 92% observed a single time. The sequenced sample consisted of peripheral blood. These receptors were collected from a man aged 30-40 years with COVID-19, enrolled during active disease.

The chain has TRBV7-2 and TRBJ2-7; 9 nucleotides match TRBD2. CDR1 is SGHTA, CDR2 FQGNSA, per germline. CDR3 size: 16 residues. The trim removed 5 bases at V and 3 bases at J, leaving 11 bases unmatched. In nucleotides, the CDR3 is TGTGCCAGCAGCCTCACCTCGACTAGCGGAGACTACGAGCAGTACTTC. Amino acids: CASSLTSTSGDYEQYF. The entire variable domain, with the rest obtained from reference TRBV7-2 and TRBJ2-7, is as follows: GAGVSQSPSNKVTEKGKDVELRCDPISGHTALYWYRQSLGQGLEFLIYFQGNSAPDKSGLPSDRFSAERTGGSVSTLTIQRTQQEDSAVYLCASSLTSTSGDYEQYFGPGTRLTVT.

A single count supports this clone. The V gene is TRBV9, the J gene TRBJ2-7, with a weak D call TRBD1 (6 bases). V was trimmed by 1 base and J by 3 bases, leaving 17 bases between them. Germline V gives CDR1 SGDLS, CDR2 YYNGEE. This CDR3 has 16 residues. In nucleotides, the CDR3 is TGTGCCAGCAGCGTATTCGGACAGACCCAGATCTACGAGCAGTACTTC. This gives the protein CASSVFGQTQIYEQYF. Full variable domain (remainder filled in from reference TRBV9 and TRBJ2-7): DSGVTQTPKHLITATGQRVTLRCSPRSGDLSVYWYQQSLDQGLQFLIQYYNGEERAKGNILERFSAQQFPDLHSELNLSSLELGDSALYFCASSVFGQTQIYEQYFGPGTRLTVT.

This clone was seen a few times. J is TRBJ1-4 and V is TRBV3-1 (or the pseudogene TRBV3-2); D gene uncertain. The germline V and J ends were trimmed by 4 bases and 8 bases, with 8 bases remaining between them. Germline CDR1 and CDR2: LGHDT and YNNKEL (reference sequence). The CDR3 totals 12 residues. The DNA of the CDR3 is TGTGCCAGCAGCCGTATGAGGGAAAAACTGTTTTTT. Protein: CASSRMREKLFF.

This chain joins TRBV19 and TRBJ1-1; TRBD1 matches 9 bases. Germline V gene lookup returns CDR1 LNHDA and CDR2 SQIVND (reference sequence). J gave up 5 bases and V 7 bases, and 8 bases lay outside the gene matches. This CDR3 is built from 14 residues. CDR3 residues: CASIPGQGTTEAFF. The CDR3 region has the DNA TGTGCCAGTATTCCTGGACAGGGGACTACTGAAGCTTTCTTT.

The chain carries TRBV18 and TRBJ1-4; 7 bases are shared with TRBD1. Germline lookup yields CDR1 KGHSH and CDR2 LQKENI. This CDR3 comprises 14 residues. V shed 4 bases, J shed 12 bases, and the junction held 11 bases outside the gene matches. CDR3 DNA: TGTGCCAGCTCACGACAGGGTCTTACGGTGGAACTGTTTTTT. It specifies CASSRQGLTVELFF.

V gene TRBV7-9 combines with J gene TRBJ1-1; 9 nucleotides line up with TRBD1. The CDR3 covers 18 residues. CDR1 and CDR2 from the germline V gene are SEHNR and FQNEAQ (reference sequence). Losses at the gene ends were 1 base for V and 4 bases for J; bases not matched to a gene: 13. The chain's CDR3 is CASSLESGTGLKTTEAFF. In nucleotides, the CDR3 is TGTGCCAGCAGCTTAGAATCCGGGACAGGGTTGAAGACCACTGAAGCTTTCTTT. Drawing the rest from reference TRBV7-9 and TRBJ1-1, the complete variable domain is DTGVSQNPRHKITKRGQNVTFRCDPISEHNRLYWYRQTLGQGPEFLTYFQNEAQLEKSRLLSDRFSAERPKGSFSTLEIQRTEQGDSAMYLCASSLESGTGLKTTEAFFGQGTRLTVV.

This clone was seen a few times. V usage is TRBV11-3 and J usage is TRBJ2-7; 8 bases map to TRBD1. CDR3 size: 13 residues. CDR1 is SGHNT and CDR2 is YENEEA in the germline V gene. The V segment lost 5 bases and the J segment 6 bases; nucleotides outside the gene matches: 6. CDR3 residues: CASSRDRLSEQYF. CDR3 coding DNA: TGTGCCAGCAGCCGGGACAGGCTATCCGAGCAGTACTTC.

The chain recombines TRBV6-2 or TRBV6-3 with TRBJ1-1, with 11 bases identical to TRBD1. Germline V gene lookup returns CDR1 MNHEY and CDR2 SVGEGT. There are 15 residues in the CDR3. The J segment lost 10 bases and the V segment lost 6 bases, leaving 13 bases of the junction unmatched. The CDR3 loop reads CASSGQGADLLLAFF. The CDR3 coding sequence is TGTGCCAGCAGCGGACAGGGGGCCGATTTGCTTTTAGCTTTCTTT.

J is TRBJ2-1 and V is TRBV19, with 10 bases matching TRBD2. Per the germline V gene, CDR1 is LNHDA and CDR2 is SQIVND (reference sequence). This CDR3 has 13 residues. The CDR3, as DNA: TGTACAAGCGGGAGGGTCTACGGCCATGAGCAGTTCTTC. Its translation: CTSGRVYGHEQFF. Filled out from reference TRBV19 and TRBJ2-1, the complete variable domain reads DGGITQSPKYLFRKEGQNVTLSCEQNLNHDAMYWYRQDPGQGLRLIYYSQIVNDFQKGDIAEGYSVSREKKESFPLTVTSAQKNPTAFYLCTSGRVYGHEQFFGPGTRLTVL.

The rearrangement uses TRBV7-9 and TRBJ1-1, with 7 bases matching TRBD1. CDR1 is SEHNR, CDR2 FQNEAQ, per germline (reference sequence). After removal of 5 bases from V and 6 bases from J, the junction contained 3 bases not matched to a gene. This CDR3 spans 12 amino acids. The CDR3 sequence is CASSGGTAEAFF. CDR3 sequence (DNA): TGTGCCAGCAGCGGAGGGACAGCTGAAGCTTTCTTT.

The chain recombines TRBV11-2 with TRBJ1-2; no reliable D call. The CDR3 contains 15 residues. Deletions cut 4 bases from V and 1 base from J, with 13 bases between. Germline loops: CDR1 SGHAT, CDR2 FQNNGV. In DNA, the CDR3 is TGTGCCAGCAGCTCGTTTTCAGTCAGTAACTATGGCTACACCTTC. As protein: CASSSFSVSNYGYTF. Combining the CDR3 with reference TRBV11-2 and TRBJ1-2 gives the whole variable domain EAGVAQSPRYKIIEKRQSVAFWCNPISGHATLYWYQQILGQGPKLLIQFQNNGVVDDSQLPKDRFSAERLKGVDSTLKIQPAKLEDSAVYLCASSSFSVSNYGYTFGSGTRLTVV.

The rearrangement joins TRBV28 to TRBJ2-7; 7 nucleotides match TRBD1. V dropped 8 bases and J dropped 5; count of bases not matched to a gene: 15. Germline V CDR1 and CDR2: MDHEN, SYDVKM. This CDR3 has 15 amino acids. CDR3: CASLKQGQEGNEQYF. The CDR3 DNA reads as TGTGCCAGCCTAAAACAGGGGCAGGAAGGTAACGAGCAGTACTTC.

The chain has TRBV5-1 and TRBJ2-3; 8 bases line up with TRBD2. The CDR3 spans 15 residues. CDR1 SGHRS and CDR2 YFSETQ come from the germline V gene. The junction had 6 bases not matched to a gene; V was cut back by 4 bases and J by 2 bases. The CDR3 sequence is CASSTGTRTTDTQYF. CDR3 nucleotides: TGCGCCAGCAGCACCGGGACTAGAACCACAGATACGCAGTATTTT.

The V gene is TRBV5-1, the J gene TRBJ2-3; 12 nucleotides line up with TRBD2. Germline V gene data show CDR1 as SGHRS and CDR2 as YFSETQ. After removal of 5 bases from V and 4 bases from J, the junction contained 2 bases not matched to a gene. There are 14 residues in the CDR3. The CDR3 DNA follows: TGCGCCAGCAGGACTAGCGGGAGCTCAGATACGCAGTATTTT. Its translation is CASRTSGSSDTQYF.

J is TRBJ2-7 and V is TRBV7-2; 7 bases map to TRBD1. The CDR3 is 15 amino acids. In germline, CDR1 is SGHTA, CDR2 FQGNSA. V lost 7 bases to trimming and J lost 4 bases; unmatched junction nucleotides: 13. The DNA of the CDR3 is TGTGCCAGCATTAGGATTGAGACAGGGAAATACGAGCAGTACTTC. Translating gives CASIRIETGKYEQYF.

This clone was seen a few times. This rearrangement joins TRBV9 to TRBJ2-2; D gene ambiguous. This CDR3 is 15 amino acids long. From germline, CDR1 is SGDLS and CDR2 YYNGEE. Trimming left V 1 base short and J 0 bases short, with 7 bases between. CDR3 sequence: CASSVFNSNTGELFF. CDR3 coding DNA: TGTGCCAGCAGCGTATTCAACTCGAACACCGGGGAGCTGTTTTTT.

This clone has a single count. The rearrangement uses TRBV7-2 and TRBJ2-4, with D maybe TRBD2 (6 bases). The CDR3 is made up of 15 amino acids. CDR1 is SGHTA and CDR2 is FQGNSA in the germline V gene. V shed 1 base and J shed 4 bases, with 11 bases lying between them. The CDR3 DNA is TGTGCCAGCAGCTTAGTCGGAGGGCAAAAAAACATTCAGTACTTC. This codes for CASSLVGGQKNIQYF.

The table lists this clone with a few counts. The chain joins TRBV5-4 to TRBJ1-1; D is ambiguous. The CDR3 totals 14 residues. Trimming stripped 0 bases from V and 5 bases from J, with 11 bases between. Germline V gene data show CDR1 as SGHNT and CDR2 as YYREEE (reference sequence). The CDR3 region is CASSLGGVWTEAFF. As DNA, the CDR3 is TGTGCCAGCAGCTTGGGTGGAGTTTGGACTGAAGCTTTCTTT.

V and J are TRBV30 and TRBJ1-6; weak D call: TRBD1 (6 bases). The V end was cut by 1 base, the J end by 9 bases, with 10 bases between. CDR3 size: 13 residues. The germline CDR1 and CDR2 sequences are GTSNPN and SVGIG (reference sequence). CDR3 loop: CAWSEGVGSPLHF. The DNA for the CDR3 is TGTGCCTGGAGTGAGGGGGTGGGTTCACCCCTCCACTTT.